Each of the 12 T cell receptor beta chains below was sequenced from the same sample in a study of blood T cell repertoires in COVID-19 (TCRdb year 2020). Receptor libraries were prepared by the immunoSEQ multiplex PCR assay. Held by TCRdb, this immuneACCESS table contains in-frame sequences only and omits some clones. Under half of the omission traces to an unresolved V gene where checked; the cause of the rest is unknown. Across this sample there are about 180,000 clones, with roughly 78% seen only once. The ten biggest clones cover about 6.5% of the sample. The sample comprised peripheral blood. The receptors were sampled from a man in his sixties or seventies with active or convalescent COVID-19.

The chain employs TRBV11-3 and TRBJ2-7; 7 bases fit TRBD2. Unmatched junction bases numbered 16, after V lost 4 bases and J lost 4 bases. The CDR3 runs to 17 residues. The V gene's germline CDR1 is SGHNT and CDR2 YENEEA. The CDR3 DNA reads TGTGCCAGCAGCTGGGGGAAGGTTCGGGAGGAAGGGTACGAGCAGTACTTC. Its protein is CASSWGKVREEGYEQYF.

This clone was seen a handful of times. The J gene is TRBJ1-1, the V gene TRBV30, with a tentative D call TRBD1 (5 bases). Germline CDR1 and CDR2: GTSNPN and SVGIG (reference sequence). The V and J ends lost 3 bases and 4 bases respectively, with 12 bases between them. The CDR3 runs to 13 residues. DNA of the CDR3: TGTGCCTGGAGCAGTCAGGGCGGCACTGAAGCTTTCTTT. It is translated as CAWSSQGGTEAFF.

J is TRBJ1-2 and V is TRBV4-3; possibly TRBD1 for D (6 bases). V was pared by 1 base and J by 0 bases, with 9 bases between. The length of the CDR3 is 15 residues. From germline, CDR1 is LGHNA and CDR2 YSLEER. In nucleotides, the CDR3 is TGCGCCAGCAGCCAAGGGGAGGGGGCTAACTATGGCTACACCTTC. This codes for CASSQGEGANYGYTF.

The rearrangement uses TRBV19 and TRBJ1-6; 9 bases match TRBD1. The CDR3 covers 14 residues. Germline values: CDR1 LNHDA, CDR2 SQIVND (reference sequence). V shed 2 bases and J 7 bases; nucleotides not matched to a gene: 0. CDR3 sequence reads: CASSITGGNSPLHF. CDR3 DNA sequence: TGTGCCAGTAGTATAACAGGGGGCAATTCACCCCTCCACTTT.

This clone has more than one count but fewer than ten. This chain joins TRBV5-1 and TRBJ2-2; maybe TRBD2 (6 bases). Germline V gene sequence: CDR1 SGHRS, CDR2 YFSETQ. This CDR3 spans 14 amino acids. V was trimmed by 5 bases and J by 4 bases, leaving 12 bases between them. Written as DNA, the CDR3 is TGCGCCAGCAGACCGGGGGAGATCACCGGGGAGCTGTTTTTT. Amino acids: CASRPGEITGELFF.

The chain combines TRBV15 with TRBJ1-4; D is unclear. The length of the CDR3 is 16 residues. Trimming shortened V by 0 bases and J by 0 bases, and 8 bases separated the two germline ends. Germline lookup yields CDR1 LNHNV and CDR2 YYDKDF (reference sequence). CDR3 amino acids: CATSRDPGATNEKLFF. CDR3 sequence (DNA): TGTGCCACCAGCAGAGATCCCGGGGCAACTAATGAAAAACTGTTTTTT.

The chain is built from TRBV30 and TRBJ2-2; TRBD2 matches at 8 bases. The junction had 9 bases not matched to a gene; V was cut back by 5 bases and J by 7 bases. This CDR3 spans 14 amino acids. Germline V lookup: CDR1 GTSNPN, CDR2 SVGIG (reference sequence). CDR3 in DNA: TGTGCCTGGGCGAACGGGGGGGCAAGCGGGGAGCTGTTTTTT. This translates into CAWANGGASGELFF.

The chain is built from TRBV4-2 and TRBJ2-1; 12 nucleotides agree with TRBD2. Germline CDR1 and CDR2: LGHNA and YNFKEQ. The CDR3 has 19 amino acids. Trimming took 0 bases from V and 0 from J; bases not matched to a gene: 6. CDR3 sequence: CASSQETSGGPSSYNEQFF. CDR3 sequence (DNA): TGTGCCAGCAGCCAAGAGACTAGCGGGGGCCCTAGCTCCTACAATGAGCAGTTCTTC.

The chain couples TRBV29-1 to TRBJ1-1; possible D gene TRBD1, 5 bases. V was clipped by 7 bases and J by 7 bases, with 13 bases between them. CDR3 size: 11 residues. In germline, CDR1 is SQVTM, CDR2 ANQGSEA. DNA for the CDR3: TGCAGCGCCAGGGATCAGGGTGAAGCTTTCTTT. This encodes CSARDQGEAFF.

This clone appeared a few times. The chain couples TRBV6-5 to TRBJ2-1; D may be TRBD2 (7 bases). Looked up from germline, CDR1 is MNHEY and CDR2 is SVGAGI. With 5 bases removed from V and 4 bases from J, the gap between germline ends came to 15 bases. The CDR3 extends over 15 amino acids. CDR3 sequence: CASSRRGLEYNEQFF. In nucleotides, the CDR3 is TGTGCCAGCAGTAGGCGGGGGCTTGAATACAATGAGCAGTTCTTC.

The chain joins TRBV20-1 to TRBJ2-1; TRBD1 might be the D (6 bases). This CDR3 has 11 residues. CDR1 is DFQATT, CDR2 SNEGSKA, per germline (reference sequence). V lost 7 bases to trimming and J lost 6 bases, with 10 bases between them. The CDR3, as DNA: TGCAGTGTCACCAGGGGCAATGAGCAGTTCTTC. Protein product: CSVTRGNEQFF.

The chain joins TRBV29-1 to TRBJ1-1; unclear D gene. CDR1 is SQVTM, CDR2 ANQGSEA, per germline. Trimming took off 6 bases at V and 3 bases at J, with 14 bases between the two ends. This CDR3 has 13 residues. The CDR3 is CSVGMGSHTEAFF. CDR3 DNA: TGCAGCGTGGGCATGGGCAGTCACACTGAAGCTTTCTTT.